There are many counts of the clone carrying this TCR beta chain. This record comes from a study of naive and memory T cell subsets. Both TRBC1 and TRBC2 were covered by a beta constant-region primer of two equimolar oligonucleotides. Four rounds of PCR amplified the ligated cDNA using nested alpha and beta constant-region primers plus SP2. Each CDR3 protein is one row after TCRdb ran MiXCR on the UMI-ligation and nested PCR reads. The sample includes under 25,000 distinct CDR3 sequences, 8.5% to 10% of them seen just once. Germline assignment: CDR1 DFQATT and CDR2 SNEGSKA (reference sequence). The CDR3 is made up of 14 amino acids. With 3 bases clipped from V and 3 bases from J, the junction kept 6 bases outside the gene matches.

Sequenced material: central memory CD8+ T cells from blood. The chain couples TRBV20-1 to TRBJ1-1; TRBD1 aligns across 8 bases. This sequence was found in a human donor in good health. Here the CDR3 reads CSARVPDRDTEAFF. CDR3 bases: TGCAGTGCTAGGGTTCCGGACAGGGACACTGAAGCTTTCTTT.